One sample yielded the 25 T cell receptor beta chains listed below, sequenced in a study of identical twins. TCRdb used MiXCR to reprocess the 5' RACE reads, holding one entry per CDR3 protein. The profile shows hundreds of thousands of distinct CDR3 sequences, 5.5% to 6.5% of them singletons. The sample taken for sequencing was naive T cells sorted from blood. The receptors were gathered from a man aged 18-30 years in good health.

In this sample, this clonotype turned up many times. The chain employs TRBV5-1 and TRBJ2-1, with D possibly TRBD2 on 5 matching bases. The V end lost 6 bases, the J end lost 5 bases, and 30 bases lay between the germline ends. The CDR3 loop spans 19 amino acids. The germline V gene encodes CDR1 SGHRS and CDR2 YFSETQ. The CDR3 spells CASTAFANPPRADNNEQFF. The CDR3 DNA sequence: TGCGCCAGCACCGCCTTCGCTAATCCCCCGAGGGCCGACAACAATGAGCAGTTCTTC. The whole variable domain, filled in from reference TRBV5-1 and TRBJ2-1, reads KAGVTQTPRYLIKTRGQQVTLSCSPISGHRSVSWYQQTPGQGLQFLFEYFSETQRNKGNFPGRFSGRQFSNSRSEMNVSTLELGDSALYLCASTAFANPPRADNNEQFFGPGTRLTVL.

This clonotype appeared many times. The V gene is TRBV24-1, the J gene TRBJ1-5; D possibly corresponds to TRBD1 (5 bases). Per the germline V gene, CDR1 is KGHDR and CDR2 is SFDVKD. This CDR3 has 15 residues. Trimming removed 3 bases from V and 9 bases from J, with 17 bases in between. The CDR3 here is CATSDRKARGTPQHF. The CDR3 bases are TGTGCCACCAGTGATAGGAAGGCGAGGGGCACGCCCCAGCATTTT.

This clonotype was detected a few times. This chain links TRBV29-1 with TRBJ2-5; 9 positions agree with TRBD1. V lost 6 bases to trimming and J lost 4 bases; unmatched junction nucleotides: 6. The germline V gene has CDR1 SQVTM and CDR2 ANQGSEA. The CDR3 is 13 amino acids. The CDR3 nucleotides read TGCAGCGTGGCGGGACAGGGAGTAGAGACCCAGTACTTC. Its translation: CSVAGQGVETQYF.

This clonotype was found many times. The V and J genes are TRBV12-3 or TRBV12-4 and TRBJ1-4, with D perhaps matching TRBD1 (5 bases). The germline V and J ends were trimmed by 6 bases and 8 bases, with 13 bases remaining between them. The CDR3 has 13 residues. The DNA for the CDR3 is TGTGCCAGCAGCCGCGAAGCAGGGGAAAAACTGTTTTTT. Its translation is CASSREAGEKLFF.

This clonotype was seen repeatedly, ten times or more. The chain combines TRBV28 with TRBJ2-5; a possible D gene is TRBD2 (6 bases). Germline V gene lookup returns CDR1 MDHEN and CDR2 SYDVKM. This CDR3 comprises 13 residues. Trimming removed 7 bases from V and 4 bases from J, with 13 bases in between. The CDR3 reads CASTLAGGETQYF. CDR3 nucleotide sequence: TGTGCCAGCACCCTTGCCGGGGGAGAGACCCAGTACTTC.

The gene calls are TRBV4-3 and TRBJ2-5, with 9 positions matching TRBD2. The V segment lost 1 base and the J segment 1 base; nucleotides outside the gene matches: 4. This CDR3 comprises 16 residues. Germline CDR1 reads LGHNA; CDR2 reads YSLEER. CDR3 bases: TGCGCCAGCAGCCAAGTCAGCGGGAGGATCCAAGAGACCCAGTACTTC. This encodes CASSQVSGRIQETQYF.

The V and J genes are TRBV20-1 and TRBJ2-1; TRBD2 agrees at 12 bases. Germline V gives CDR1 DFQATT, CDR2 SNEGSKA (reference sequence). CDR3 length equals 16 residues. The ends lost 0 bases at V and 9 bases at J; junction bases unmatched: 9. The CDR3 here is CSARDPRLAGAGEQFF. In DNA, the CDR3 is TGCAGTGCTAGAGATCCCCGACTAGCGGGAGCGGGTGAGCAGTTCTTC.

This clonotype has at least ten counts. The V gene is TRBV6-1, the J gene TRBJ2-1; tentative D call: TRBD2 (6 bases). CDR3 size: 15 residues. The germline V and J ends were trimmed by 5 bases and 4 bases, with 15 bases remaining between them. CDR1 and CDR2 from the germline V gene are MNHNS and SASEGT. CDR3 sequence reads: CASSRRTTKYNEQFF. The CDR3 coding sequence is TGTGCCAGCAGTCGAAGGACTACCAAATACAATGAGCAGTTCTTC.

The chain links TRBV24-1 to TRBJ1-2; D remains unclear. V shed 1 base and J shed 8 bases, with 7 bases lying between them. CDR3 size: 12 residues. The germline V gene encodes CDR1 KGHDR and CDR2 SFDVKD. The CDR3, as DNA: TGTGCCACCAGTGATTTCGGGGAAGGCTACACCTTC. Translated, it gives CATSDFGEGYTF.

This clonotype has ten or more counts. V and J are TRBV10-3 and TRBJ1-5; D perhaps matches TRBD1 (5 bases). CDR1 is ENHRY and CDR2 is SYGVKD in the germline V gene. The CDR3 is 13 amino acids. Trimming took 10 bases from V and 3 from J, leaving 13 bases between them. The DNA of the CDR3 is TGTGCCAGCCGATCAGGGCTCAATCAGCCCCAGCATTTT. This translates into CASRSGLNQPQHF.

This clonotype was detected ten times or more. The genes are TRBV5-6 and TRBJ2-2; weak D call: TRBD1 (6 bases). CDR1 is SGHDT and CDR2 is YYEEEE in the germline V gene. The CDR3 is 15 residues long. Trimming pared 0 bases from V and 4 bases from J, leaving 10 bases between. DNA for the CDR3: TGTGCCAGCAGCTTGGTACAGGGCCCCACCGGGGAGCTGTTTTTT. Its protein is CASSLVQGPTGELFF.

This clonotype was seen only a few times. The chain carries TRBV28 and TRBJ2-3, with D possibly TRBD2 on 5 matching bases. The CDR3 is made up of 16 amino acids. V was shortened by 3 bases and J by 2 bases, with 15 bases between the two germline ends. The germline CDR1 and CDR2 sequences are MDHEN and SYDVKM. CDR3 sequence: CASSFSAAPYTDTQYF. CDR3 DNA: TGTGCCAGCAGTTTTTCAGCGGCCCCCTACACAGATACGCAGTATTTT.

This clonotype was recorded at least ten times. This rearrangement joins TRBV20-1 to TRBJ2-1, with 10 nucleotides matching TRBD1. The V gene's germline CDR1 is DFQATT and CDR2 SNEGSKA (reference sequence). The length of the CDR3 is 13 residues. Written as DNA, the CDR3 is TGCAGCGTAGACAGGGGGCTTGACAATGAGCAGTTCTTC. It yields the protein CSVDRGLDNEQFF.

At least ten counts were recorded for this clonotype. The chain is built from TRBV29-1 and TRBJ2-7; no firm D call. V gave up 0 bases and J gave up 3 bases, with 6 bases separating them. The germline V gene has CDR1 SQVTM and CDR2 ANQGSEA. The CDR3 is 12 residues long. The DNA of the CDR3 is TGCAGCGTTGAAGATCCAGTCTACGAGCAGTACTTC. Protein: CSVEDPVYEQYF.

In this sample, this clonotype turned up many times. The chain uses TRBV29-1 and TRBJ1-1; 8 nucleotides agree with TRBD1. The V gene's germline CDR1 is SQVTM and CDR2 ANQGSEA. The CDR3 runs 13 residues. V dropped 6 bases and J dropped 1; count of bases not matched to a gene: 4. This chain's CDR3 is CSVRTGQNTEAFF. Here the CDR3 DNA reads TGCAGCGTCCGGACAGGGCAGAACACTGAAGCTTTCTTT.

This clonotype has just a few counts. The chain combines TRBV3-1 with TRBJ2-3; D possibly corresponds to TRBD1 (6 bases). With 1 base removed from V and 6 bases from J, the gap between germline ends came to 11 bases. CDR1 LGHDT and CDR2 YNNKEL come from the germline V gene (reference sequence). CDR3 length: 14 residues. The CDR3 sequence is CASSQAHQGDTQYF. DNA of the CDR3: TGTGCCAGCAGCCAAGCCCACCAGGGGGATACGCAGTATTTT.

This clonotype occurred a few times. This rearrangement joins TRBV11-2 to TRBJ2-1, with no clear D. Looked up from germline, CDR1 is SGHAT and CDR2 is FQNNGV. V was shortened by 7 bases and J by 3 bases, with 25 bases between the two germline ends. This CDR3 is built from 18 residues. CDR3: CASTQRPPPNADYNEQFF. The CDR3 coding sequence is TGTGCCAGCACCCAGCGTCCCCCCCCCAACGCCGACTACAATGAGCAGTTCTTC.

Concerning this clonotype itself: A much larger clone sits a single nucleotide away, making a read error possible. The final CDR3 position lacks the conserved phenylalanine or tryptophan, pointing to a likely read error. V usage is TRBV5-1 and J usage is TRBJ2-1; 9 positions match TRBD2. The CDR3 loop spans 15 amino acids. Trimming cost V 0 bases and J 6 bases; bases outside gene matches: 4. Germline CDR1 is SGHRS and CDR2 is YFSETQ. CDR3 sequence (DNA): TGCGCCAGCAGCTTGGATCTAGCGGGGAGCAATGAGCAGTTCTAC. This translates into CASSLDLAGSNEQFY.

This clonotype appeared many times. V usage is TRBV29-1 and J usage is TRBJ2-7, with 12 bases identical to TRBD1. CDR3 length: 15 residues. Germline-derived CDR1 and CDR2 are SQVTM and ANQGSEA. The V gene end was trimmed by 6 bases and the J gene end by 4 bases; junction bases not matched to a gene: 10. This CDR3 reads CSVSKGQGAGYEQYV. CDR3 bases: TGCAGCGTCTCAAAGGGACAGGGGGCGGGTTACGAGCAGTACGTC.

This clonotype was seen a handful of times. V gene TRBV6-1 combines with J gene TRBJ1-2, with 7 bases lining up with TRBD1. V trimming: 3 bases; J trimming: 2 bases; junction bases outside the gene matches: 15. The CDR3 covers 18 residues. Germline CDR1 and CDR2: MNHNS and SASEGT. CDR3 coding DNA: TGTGCCAGCAGTGAGGGGGACAGCGCTCATACCCTCAACTATGGCTACACCTTC. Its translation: CASSEGDSAHTLNYGYTF.

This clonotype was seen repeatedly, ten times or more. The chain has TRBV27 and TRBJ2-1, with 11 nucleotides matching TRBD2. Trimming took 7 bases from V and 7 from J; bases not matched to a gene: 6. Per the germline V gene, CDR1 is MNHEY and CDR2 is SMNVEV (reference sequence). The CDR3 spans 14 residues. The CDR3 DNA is TGTGCCAGCACCGCTAGCGGGAGGTTTAATGAGCAGTTCTTC. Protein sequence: CASTASGRFNEQFF.

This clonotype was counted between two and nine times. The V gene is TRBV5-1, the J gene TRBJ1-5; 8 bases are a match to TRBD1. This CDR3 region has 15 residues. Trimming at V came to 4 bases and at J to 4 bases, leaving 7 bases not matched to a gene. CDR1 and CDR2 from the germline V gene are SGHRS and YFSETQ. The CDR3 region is CASSATTGGNQPQHF. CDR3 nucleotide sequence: TGCGCCAGCAGCGCGACTACAGGGGGGAATCAGCCCCAGCATTTT.

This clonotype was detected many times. The CDR3 DNA follows: TGTGCCAGCAGCTTAAATGGTCTGGGGCAGGGACAAGCTTTCTTT. Its protein product is CASSLNGLGQGQAFF. V gene TRBV7-3 combines with J gene TRBJ1-1, with D possibly being TRBD1 (5 bases). This CDR3 has 15 residues. V shed 1 base and J shed 9 bases, with 18 bases lying between them. Germline CDR1 SGHTA, CDR2 FQGTGA. Full variable domain (missing parts from reference TRBV7-3 and TRBJ1-1): GAGVSQTPSNKVTEKGKYVELRCDPISGHTALYWYRQSLGQGPEFLIYFQGTGAADDSGLPNDRFFAVRPEGSVSTLKIQRTERGDSAVYLCASSLNGLGQGQAFFGQGTRLTVV.

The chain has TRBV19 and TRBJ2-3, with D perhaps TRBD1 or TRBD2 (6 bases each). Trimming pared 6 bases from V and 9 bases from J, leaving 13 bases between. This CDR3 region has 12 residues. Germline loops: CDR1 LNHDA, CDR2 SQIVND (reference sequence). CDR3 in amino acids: CASSNREATQYF. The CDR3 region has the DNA TGTGCCAGTAGCAACAGGGAGGCGACGCAGTATTTT.

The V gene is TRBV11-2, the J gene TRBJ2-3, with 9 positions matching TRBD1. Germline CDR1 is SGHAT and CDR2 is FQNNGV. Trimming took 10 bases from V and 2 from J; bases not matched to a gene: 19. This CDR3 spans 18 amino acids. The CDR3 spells CAMYLGTGLQPHTDTQYF. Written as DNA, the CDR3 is TGTGCCATGTATCTTGGGACAGGGCTACAACCGCACACAGATACGCAGTATTTT.